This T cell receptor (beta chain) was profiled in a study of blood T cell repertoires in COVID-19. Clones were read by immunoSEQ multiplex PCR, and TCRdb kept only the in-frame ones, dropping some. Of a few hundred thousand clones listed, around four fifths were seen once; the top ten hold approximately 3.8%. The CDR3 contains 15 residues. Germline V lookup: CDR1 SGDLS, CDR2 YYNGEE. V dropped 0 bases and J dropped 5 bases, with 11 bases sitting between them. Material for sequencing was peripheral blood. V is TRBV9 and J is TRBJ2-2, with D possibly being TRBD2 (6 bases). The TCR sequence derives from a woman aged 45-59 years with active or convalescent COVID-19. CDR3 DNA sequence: TGTGCCAGCAGCGTAGATGGAGGGTATACCGGGGAGCTGTTTTTT. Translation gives CASSVDGGYTGELFF.